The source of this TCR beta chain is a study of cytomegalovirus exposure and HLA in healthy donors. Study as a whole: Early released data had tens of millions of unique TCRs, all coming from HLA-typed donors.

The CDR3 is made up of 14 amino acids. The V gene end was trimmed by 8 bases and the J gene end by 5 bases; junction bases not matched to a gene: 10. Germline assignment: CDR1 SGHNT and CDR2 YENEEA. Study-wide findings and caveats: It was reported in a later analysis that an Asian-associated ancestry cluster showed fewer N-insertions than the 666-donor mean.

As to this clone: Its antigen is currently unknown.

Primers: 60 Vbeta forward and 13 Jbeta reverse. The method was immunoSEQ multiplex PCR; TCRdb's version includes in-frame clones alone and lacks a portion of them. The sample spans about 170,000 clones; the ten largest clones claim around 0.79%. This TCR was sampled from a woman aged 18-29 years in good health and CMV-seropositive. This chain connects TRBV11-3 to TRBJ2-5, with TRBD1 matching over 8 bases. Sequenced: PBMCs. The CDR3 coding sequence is TGTGCCAGCGTCCCGCCCGGGGACAGGGAGACCCAGTACTTC. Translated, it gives CASVPPGDRETQYF.